This T cell receptor (beta chain) was retrieved from a study of shared clonotypes between healthy human individuals. CD45RO-negative cells were positively selected for CCR7, leaving out terminally differentiated effector memory CD45RA+ cells. The study enrolled healthy HIV-negative adults without recent acute infections or vaccinations as donors. Caucasian adults residing in Nashville, Tennessee made up all the donors. Germline V CDR1 and CDR2: LNHDA, SQIVND (reference sequence). V lost 6 bases, J lost 2 bases, and 14 bases lay in between. The CDR3 spans 14 residues. Across several immunoSEQ plates, the genomic DNA of each subset was split evenly. Produced via immunoSEQ multiplex PCR; TCRdb's table is partial and in-frame only. Among around 1,900,000 clones listed, around 93% were seen once.

This receptor was identified in a man aged 18 to 30 in good health. Some clones in this sample may be carry-over from other donors' samples. The genes are TRBV19 and TRBJ2-7; unclear D gene. Sequenced sample: naive CD8+ T cells from PBMCs. CDR3 in DNA: TGTGCCAGTAGCCTCCAAGGCCCTGCCTACGAGCAGTACTTC. Its protein product is CASSLQGPAYEQYF.